Shown below are 24 T cell receptor beta chains from a single sample sequenced in a study of T cell responses to AZD1222 COVID-19 vaccine. Sequencing used immunoSEQ multiplex PCR; TCRdb keeps in-frame clones, though not all of them. Counted here are around 100,000 clones, around 87% occurring once; the ten biggest clones make up almost 8.5%. The sequenced sample was peripheral blood, obtained on day 0 of AZD1222 vaccination. The origin of the receptors is an adult in good health.

This chain links TRBV11-2 with TRBJ2-6; D is undetermined. Germline loops: CDR1 SGHAT, CDR2 FQNNGV. This CDR3 has 17 amino acids. V was shortened by 5 bases and J by 0 bases, with 14 bases between the two germline ends. CDR3 nucleotide sequence: TGTGCCAGCAGCAACTACTTTTCCCGCTCTGGGGCCAACGTCCTGACTTTC. Protein: CASSNYFSRSGANVLTF.

The chain links TRBV5-4 to TRBJ1-1, with TRBD1 matching 7 bases. The V gene's germline CDR1 is SGHNT and CDR2 YYREEE (reference sequence). The CDR3 sequence is 14 residues long. J was trimmed by 5 bases and V by 4 bases; bases with no gene match: 8. CDR3 sequence: CASSPGGGGTEAFF. For the CDR3, the DNA is TGTGCCAGCAGCCCAGGGGGAGGGGGGACTGAAGCTTTCTTT.

V gene TRBV28 combines with J gene TRBJ1-1, with D maybe TRBD1 (6 bases). The CDR3 length is 14 residues. With 4 bases removed from V and 3 bases from J, the gap between germline ends came to 12 bases. Germline V lookup: CDR1 MDHEN, CDR2 SYDVKM. CDR3 region: CASSYPGGYTEAFF. In nucleotides, the CDR3 is TGTGCCAGCAGTTACCCCGGGGGCTACACTGAAGCTTTCTTT. Combining the CDR3 with reference TRBV28 and TRBJ1-1 gives the whole variable domain DVKVTQSSRYLVKRTGEKVFLECVQDMDHENMFWYRQDPGLGLRLIYFSYDVKMKEKGDIPEGYSVSREKKERFSLILESASTNQTSMYLCASSYPGGYTEAFFGQGTRLTVV.

The genes are TRBV4-2 and TRBJ1-3, with 7 positions matching TRBD1. Germline V gives CDR1 LGHNA, CDR2 YNFKEQ. This CDR3 is 15 amino acids long. The junction had 9 bases not matched to a gene; V was cut back by 6 bases and J by 4 bases. CDR3 coding DNA: TGTGCCAGCAGAGAGGCACAGGGGTACGGAAACACCATATATTTT. This encodes CASREAQGYGNTIYF.

This clone was seen just once. The chain links TRBV7-9 to TRBJ2-2, with 8 bases lining up with TRBD1. V dropped 1 base and J dropped 6; count of bases not matched to a gene: 7. This CDR3 is built from 16 residues. CDR1 SEHNR and CDR2 FQNEAQ come from the germline V gene (reference sequence). The CDR3 sequence is CASSLVQGAHPGELFF. The CDR3 region has the DNA TGTGCCAGCAGCTTAGTCCAGGGGGCTCATCCCGGGGAGCTGTTTTTT.

This chain joins TRBV10-2 and TRBJ1-1; maybe TRBD1 (5 bases). Looked up from germline, CDR1 is WSHSY and CDR2 is SAAADI. V lost 4 bases to trimming and J lost 7 bases, with 13 bases between them. This CDR3 has 13 amino acids. CDR3 bases: TGCGCCAGCAGTGGCACAGGTACGAGTGAAGCTTTCTTT. It codes for CASSGTGTSEAFF.

The chain links TRBV3-1 (or the pseudogene TRBV3-2) to TRBJ2-7, with D tentatively TRBD1 (6 bases). V gave up 3 bases and J gave up 0 bases, with 12 bases separating them. Germline CDR1 is LGHDT and CDR2 is YNNKEL (reference sequence). The CDR3 is 15 residues long. CDR3 protein: CASSHRQVSSYEQYF. The CDR3 DNA is TGTGCCAGCAGCCACCGACAGGTGAGCTCCTACGAGCAGTACTTC.

The rearrangement links TRBV27 to TRBJ2-5; TRBD1 agrees at 9 bases. V lost 8 bases and J lost 0; bases outside the gene matches: 16. Germline V CDR1 and CDR2: MNHEY, SMNVEV (reference sequence). This CDR3 is 18 amino acids long. Here the CDR3 reads CASHKGQGTSRYQETQYF. The CDR3 coding sequence is TGTGCCAGCCATAAGGGACAGGGTACTTCGAGATACCAAGAGACCCAGTACTTC.

On this clone itself: The same CDR3 also results from other DNA sequences found in this sample. CDR3 sequence: CASSYRTAGANVLTF. The CDR3 DNA reads TGCGCCAGCAGCTACCGGACAGCCGGGGCCAACGTCCTGACTTTC. The chain recombines TRBV5-1 with TRBJ2-6, with D possibly matching TRBD1 (6 bases). Trimming stripped 3 bases from V and 4 bases from J, with 11 bases between. Germline V CDR1 and CDR2: SGHRS, YFSETQ. The CDR3 has 15 residues.

V and J are TRBV7-3 and TRBJ1-1; TRBD1 agrees at 8 bases. Germline CDR1 is SGHTA and CDR2 is FQGTGA. The CDR3 runs 13 residues. The junction had 4 bases not matched to a gene; V was cut back by 6 bases and J by 4 bases. CDR3 nucleotide sequence: TGTGCCAGCAGACAGGGGGGGAGCACTGAAGCTTTCTTT. It is translated as CASRQGGSTEAFF.

The chain recombines TRBV5-1 with TRBJ2-7; D may correspond to TRBD1 or TRBD2 (5 bases each). V shed 0 bases and J shed 3 bases, with 7 bases lying between them. The CDR3 extends over 13 amino acids. Germline loops: CDR1 SGHRS, CDR2 YFSETQ. The CDR3 here is CASSLGGRYEQYF. In DNA form, the CDR3 reads TGCGCCAGCAGCTTGGGGGGACGCTACGAGCAGTACTTC.

The chain uses TRBV9 and TRBJ2-7; D perhaps matches TRBD1 (5 bases). This CDR3 has 14 residues. The V gene's germline CDR1 is SGDLS and CDR2 YYNGEE. The germline V and J ends were trimmed by 3 bases and 2 bases, with 12 bases remaining between them. The CDR3: CASSASDSPYEQYF. The CDR3 DNA reads as TGTGCCAGCAGCGCTTCCGACAGCCCCTACGAGCAGTACTTC. Using reference TRBV9 and TRBJ2-7 for the parts outside the CDR3, the full variable domain is DSGVTQTPKHLITATGQRVTLRCSPRSGDLSVYWYQQSLDQGLQFLIQYYNGEERAKGNILERFSAQQFPDLHSELNLSSLELGDSALYFCASSASDSPYEQYFGPGTRLTVT.

The chain links TRBV18 to TRBJ1-6; no clear D. Germline V lookup: CDR1 KGHSH, CDR2 LQKENI. The CDR3 consists of 15 residues. Trimming left V 1 base short and J 8 bases short, with 12 bases between. The CDR3 DNA follows: TGTGCCAGCTCACCACTGGAAACGTGGGATTCACCCCTCCACTTT. This sequence encodes CASSPLETWDSPLHF. The whole variable domain, remainder taken from reference TRBV18 and TRBJ1-6, is NAGVMQNPRHLVRRRGQEARLRCSPMKGHSHVYWYRQLPEEGLKFMVYLQKENIIDESGMPKERFSAEFPKEGPSILRIQQVVRGDSAAYFCASSPLETWDSPLHFGNGTRLTVT.

The gene calls are TRBV9 and TRBJ1-2; D perhaps matches TRBD1 (5 bases). Germline CDR1 reads SGDLS; CDR2 reads YYNGEE. V was clipped by 4 bases and J by 1 base, with 17 bases between them. There are 16 residues in the CDR3. The CDR3 region is CASSPSPGLLNYGYTF. CDR3 in DNA: TGTGCCAGCAGCCCAAGCCCGGGACTCCTTAACTATGGCTACACCTTC. Full variable domain (missing parts from reference TRBV9 and TRBJ1-2): DSGVTQTPKHLITATGQRVTLRCSPRSGDLSVYWYQQSLDQGLQFLIQYYNGEERAKGNILERFSAQQFPDLHSELNLSSLELGDSALYFCASSPSPGLLNYGYTFGSGTRLTVV.

V usage is TRBV27 and J usage is TRBJ2-5; D assignment may be TRBD1 or TRBD2 (5 bases each). There are 15 residues in the CDR3. Trimming shortened V by 5 bases and J by 13 bases, and 26 bases separated the two germline ends. Looked up from germline, CDR1 is MNHEY and CDR2 is SMNVEV (reference sequence). In nucleotides, the CDR3 is TGTGCCAGCAGTCCAACCCGGGACGCGGCGATCAGTTGGTACTTC. This gives the protein CASSPTRDAAISWYF.

The gene calls are TRBV19 and TRBJ1-5; perhaps TRBD1 as D (5 bases). CDR1 is LNHDA and CDR2 is SQIVND in the germline V gene (reference sequence). V shed 5 bases and J shed 0 bases, with 17 bases lying between them. The CDR3 length is 17 residues. CDR3 sequence: CASSRQGRADSNQPQHF. The CDR3 region has the DNA TGTGCCAGTAGTCGGCAGGGAAGGGCCGATAGCAATCAGCCCCAGCATTTT. The whole variable domain, remainder taken from reference TRBV19 and TRBJ1-5, is DGGITQSPKYLFRKEGQNVTLSCEQNLNHDAMYWYRQDPGQGLRLIYYSQIVNDFQKGDIAEGYSVSREKKESFPLTVTSAQKNPTAFYLCASSRQGRADSNQPQHFGDGTRLSIL.

There are a few counts of this clone. This chain joins TRBV4-3 and TRBJ1-1, with a possible D match to TRBD1 (6 bases). The CDR3 covers 19 residues. CDR1 LGHNA and CDR2 YSLEER come from the germline V gene. V lost 0 bases to trimming and J lost 11 bases, with 31 bases between them. CDR3 in amino acids: CASSQDQFLPGAVVGVAFF. The CDR3 nucleotides read TGCGCCAGCAGCCAAGATCAATTCTTGCCAGGGGCCGTGGTGGGGGTCGCTTTCTTT.

The rearrangement uses TRBV9 and TRBJ1-2; D is ambiguous. V lost 2 bases and J 3 bases, leaving 14 bases between the germline ends. Germline values: CDR1 SGDLS, CDR2 YYNGEE. The CDR3 runs to 15 residues. The CDR3 sequence is CASSVDRGEYYGYTF. As DNA, the CDR3 is TGTGCCAGCAGCGTGGACCGGGGAGAATACTATGGCTACACCTTC.

This chain links TRBV5-1 with TRBJ2-7; D ambiguous. CDR3 length: 11 amino acids. Germline CDR1 and CDR2: SGHRS and YFSETQ. Trimming shortened V by 4 bases and J by 2 bases, and 4 bases separated the two germline ends. The CDR3 coding sequence is TGCGCCAGCAGCCCCACCTACGAGCAGTACTTC. Its translation is CASSPTYEQYF.

The V gene is TRBV27, the J gene TRBJ2-2, with D perhaps matching TRBD1 (8 bases). CDR3 length: 16 amino acids. Germline V gives CDR1 MNHEY, CDR2 SMNVEV (reference sequence). V gave up 3 bases and J gave up 6 bases, with 17 bases separating them. The CDR3 DNA sequence: TGTGCCAGCAGTTTTAGCGGGCAGGGGGCCGCCGGGGAGCTGTTTTTT. Translation gives CASSFSGQGAAGELFF.

This chain links TRBV18 with TRBJ1-4; 7 nucleotides line up with TRBD1. This CDR3 has 16 amino acids. Germline V gene data show CDR1 as KGHSH and CDR2 as LQKENI. V was pared by 5 bases and J by 7 bases, with 13 bases of the junction left unmatched. CDR3 nucleotides: TGTGCCAGCTCAAGCAACAGGGGCCAGGGAGGTGAAAAACTGTTTTTT. Residues: CASSSNRGQGGEKLFF.

This chain uses TRBV7-2 with TRBJ1-6, with TRBD1 as a possible D gene (5 bases). The V and J ends lost 10 bases and 7 bases respectively, with 20 bases between them. The CDR3 extends over 15 amino acids. Germline CDR1 SGHTA, CDR2 FQGNSA. The DNA of the CDR3 is TGTGCCACCCAAAGGGCCGGGGCACAAAATTCACCCCTCCACTTT. Encoded protein: CATQRAGAQNSPLHF.

CDR3 nucleotide sequence: TGTGCCAGCAGCCCTGATGGGCATCAGCCCCAGCATTTT. It yields the protein CASSPDGHQPQHF. The rearrangement joins TRBV5-4 to TRBJ1-5; D remains ambiguous. V was pared by 4 bases and J by 5 bases, with 10 bases between. There are 13 residues in the CDR3. Per the germline V gene, CDR1 is SGHNT and CDR2 is YYREEE (reference sequence).

The chain employs TRBV5-1 and TRBJ1-1, with D possibly TRBD1 on 5 matching bases. Germline V gene lookup returns CDR1 SGHRS and CDR2 YFSETQ. The germline V and J ends were trimmed by 0 bases and 2 bases, with 11 bases remaining between them. This CDR3 is built from 15 residues. The CDR3 loop is CASSLAAGFNTEAFF. For the CDR3, the DNA is TGCGCCAGCAGCTTGGCCGCAGGGTTTAACACTGAAGCTTTCTTT.